This TCR beta chain is from a study of sequential checkpoint blockade in melanoma. Study as a whole: Arm A got nivolumab then ipilimumab; arm B the reverse, 1:1. More than 20 patients had tumor biopsies before treatment and at week 13. General study findings and limits: PD-L1 staining and CD8+ counts, not mutational load, tracked tumor T-cell clonality. Response in arm A was associated with pretreatment TIL clonality.

Regarding treatment: randomized to nivolumab then ipilimumab (arm A) or the reverse (arm B). This clone was observed a handful of times. Its antigen is unidentified. Repertoires were generated with immunoSEQ multiplex PCR, while TCRdb's copy carries only in-frame clones and drops some. This sample has about 9,600 clones, with around 24% found just once. CDR3 length: 15 residues. The sample here was tumor tissue (inferred from file names), taken from a patient given nivolumab and ipilimumab in sequence. This sequence originates from a human donor with melanoma. This chain connects TRBV1 to TRBJ1-2. TRBV1 is assigned pseudogene status. CDR3 protein: CASSQDPAKNYGYTF. The CDR3 DNA sequence: TGCGCCAGCAGCCAAGATCCGGCCAAAAACTATGGCTACACCTTC.